One and the same sample provided the 20 T cell receptor beta chains below, sequenced in a study of human T cells and chemical hapten exposure (dated by TCRdb to about 2021). The sample's time point label, decoded: patch test 1, 2 weeks after DPC sensitization. The sample's treatment or condition label, decoded: therapeutic diphenylcyclopropenone sensitization with weekly scalp DPC. The library was built by means of RACE. These reads were obtained on a NextSeq 500. TCRdb reworked the public reads: Q25 trimming with fastp, MiXCR clone assembly, productive beta chains retained. For every CDR3 protein sequence, its rows merge into one entry that carries the most common genes and DNA. The sample table shows fewer than 400,000 distinct CDR3 sequences, and roughly 6.9% are seen once. The top ten clones comprise 7% to 10% of the sample. Material: whole blood, obtained in connection with sensitization to the hapten diphenylcyclopropenone (DPC). The receptors were sampled from a woman aged 18-29 years with alopecia areata. Some clones in this sample may be carry-over from other donors' samples.

This clonotype came up a few times. V and J are TRBV7-9 and TRBJ2-4; tentatively, D is TRBD1 or TRBD2 (5 bases each). The CDR3 length is 15 residues. Trimming cost V 0 bases and J 2 bases, with 8 bases left between them. Germline V CDR1 and CDR2: SEHNR, FQNEAQ (reference sequence). In DNA, the CDR3 is TGTGCCAGCAGCTTAGCGGTGGGACCCAAAAACATTCAGTACTTC. It is translated as CASSLAVGPKNIQYF.

This clonotype turned up a few times. The CDR3: CASSPWLAGPSAYEQYF. The CDR3 bases are TGTGCCAGCAGCCCCTGGCTAGCGGGCCCCTCAGCCTACGAGCAGTACTTC. The rearrangement uses TRBV7-9 and TRBJ2-7, with 8 bases identical to TRBD2. The junction had 14 bases not matched to a gene; V was cut back by 5 bases and J by 2 bases. Germline V gene sequence: CDR1 SEHNR, CDR2 FQNEAQ (reference sequence). The CDR3 covers 17 residues.

The chain employs TRBV20-1 and TRBJ1-5, with TRBD1 as a possible D gene (5 bases). Germline V CDR1 and CDR2: DFQATT, SNEGSKA (reference sequence). The CDR3 spans 14 residues. Trimming removed 0 bases at V and 2 bases at J, with 8 bases between. The CDR3 bases are TGCAGTGCTAGAGACGGGGGTGGCAATCAGCCCCAGCATTTT. It translates to CSARDGGGNQPQHF.

The table lists this clonotype with many counts. The rearrangement links TRBV12-3 or TRBV12-4 to TRBJ2-5; D gene ambiguous. This CDR3 region has 13 residues. V was cut by 3 bases and J by 3 bases, with 8 bases left in between. CDR3 loop: CASSFGNEETQYF. The CDR3 DNA sequence: TGTGCCAGCAGTTTTGGGAATGAAGAGACCCAGTACTTC.

The table lists this clonotype with a few counts. The rearrangement uses TRBV5-1 and TRBJ2-5; a weak D match, TRBD1 (7 bases). CDR1 and CDR2 from the germline V gene are SGHRS and YFSETQ. Trimming cost V 1 base and J 10 bases, with 17 bases left between them. The CDR3 has 14 amino acids. CDR3 in amino acids: CASSLNSNQGGQYF. In nucleotides, the CDR3 is TGCGCCAGCAGCTTGAACTCCAATCAGGGGGGCCAGTACTTC.

In its sample, this clonotype was seen many times. The CDR3, as DNA: TGTGCCAGCAGCTTGGAGGTGGGGAGCGGGGAGCTGTTTTTT. This encodes CASSLEVGSGELFF. The chain carries TRBV5-5 and TRBJ2-2, with D maybe TRBD2 (5 bases). Trimming took 0 bases from V and 7 from J, leaving 10 bases between them. The CDR3 length is 14 residues. Germline V CDR1 and CDR2: SGHKS, YYEKEE (reference sequence).

The table lists this clonotype with many counts. V usage is TRBV6-2 or TRBV6-3 and J usage is TRBJ2-5, with 8 bases that match TRBD1. V gave up 0 bases and J gave up 2 bases; unmatched junction bases: 14. CDR3 length: 19 residues. Looked up from germline, CDR1 is MNHEY and CDR2 is SVGEGT. As DNA, the CDR3 is TGTGCCAGCAGTTACTCGACACTTGATGCAGGACAGGGTCAAGAGACCCAGTACTTC. Translated, it gives CASSYSTLDAGQGQETQYF.

This clonotype appeared a few times. This rearrangement joins TRBV4-3 to TRBJ1-2; 9 positions agree with TRBD1. V lost 0 bases to trimming and J lost 7 bases; unmatched junction nucleotides: 15. The germline gives CDR1 LGHNA, CDR2 YSLEER. CDR3 length equals 18 residues. CDR3 loop: CASSQDLVRTGVSSGYTF. Here the CDR3 DNA reads TGCGCCAGCAGCCAAGATCTAGTCCGGACAGGGGTGTCTAGTGGCTACACCTTC.

This chain's CDR3 is CASSQGAEIYEQYF. The DNA of the CDR3 is TGTGCCAGCAGCCAAGGTGCAGAGATCTACGAGCAGTACTTC. The genes are TRBV4-2 and TRBJ2-7; no definite D call. The CDR3 loop spans 14 amino acids. Trimming took 1 base from V and 3 from J, leaving 10 bases between them. CDR1 is LGHNA, CDR2 YNFKEQ, per germline.

This clonotype was seen ten or more times. This chain joins TRBV7-9 and TRBJ1-5; D ambiguous. The CDR3 sequence is 13 residues long. Trimming stripped 1 base from V and 6 bases from J, with 7 bases between. CDR1 is SEHNR and CDR2 is FQNEAQ in the germline V gene (reference sequence). This chain's CDR3 is CASSLDLGQPQHF. The CDR3 coding sequence is TGTGCCAGCAGCTTAGATCTCGGTCAGCCCCAGCATTTT.

This sequence joins TRBV6-5 and TRBJ1-6, with D possibly being TRBD1 (5 bases). Germline CDR1 and CDR2: MNHEY and SVGAGI. V shed 2 bases and J shed 6 bases, with 11 bases lying between them. The length of the CDR3 is 15 residues. The CDR3 coding sequence is TGTGCCAGCAGTTACGGGGTAAGGGGTAATTCACCCCTCCACTTT. Its protein is CASSYGVRGNSPLHF.

This clonotype came up a few times. The V and J genes are TRBV5-5 and TRBJ2-7; possible D gene TRBD1, 5 bases. The V gene lost 3 bases and the J gene lost 0 bases, with 13 bases spanning the gap. CDR1 and CDR2 (germline): SGHKS, YYEKEE (reference sequence). This CDR3 has 15 residues. The CDR3 is CASSYQTESSYEQYF. CDR3 bases: TGTGCCAGCAGCTACCAGACAGAGAGCTCCTACGAGCAGTACTTC.

The gene calls are TRBV27 and TRBJ1-5, with 9 bases identical to TRBD1. This CDR3 has 13 residues. Germline V lookup: CDR1 MNHEY, CDR2 SMNVEV (reference sequence). The J segment lost 7 bases and the V segment lost 5 bases, leaving 3 bases of the junction unmatched. CDR3 amino acids: CASSRDREQPQHF. CDR3 DNA sequence: TGTGCCAGCAGTCGGGACAGGGAACAGCCCCAGCATTTT.

This chain uses TRBV18 with TRBJ2-1, with D maybe TRBD1 (6 bases). Trimming took off 2 bases at V and 5 bases at J, with 10 bases between the two ends. Germline assignment: CDR1 KGHSH and CDR2 LQKENI. This CDR3 contains 14 residues. The CDR3 sequence: CASSPDNRDNEQFF. CDR3 in DNA: TGTGCCAGCTCACCAGACAACAGGGACAATGAGCAGTTCTTC.

This clonotype occurred many times. The chain couples TRBV6-5 to TRBJ1-1, with a weak D call TRBD1 (5 bases). CDR1 and CDR2 from the germline V gene are MNHEY and SVGAGI. There are 15 residues in the CDR3. Trimming took off 2 bases at V and 4 bases at J, with 14 bases between the two ends. The CDR3 nucleotides are TGTGCCAGCAGTTACGAGAGGCGTGGGGCCACTGAAGCTTTCTTT. It encodes CASSYERRGATEAFF.

This clonotype has at least ten counts. The junction departs from the called germline gene at one end, perhaps through a read error. This rearrangement joins TRBV6-2 or TRBV6-3 to TRBJ2-6; D gene uncertain. Germline V gives CDR1 MNHEY, CDR2 SVGEGT. The CDR3 contains 15 residues. The CDR3 nucleotides read TGCGCCAGCAGCCAAGACGGCTCTGGGGCCAACGTCCTGACTTTC. Translation: CASSQDGSGANVLTF.

This clonotype was observed a handful of times. The chain employs TRBV12-3 or TRBV12-4 and TRBJ2-1; the D is unclear. Trimming took off 5 bases at V and 4 bases at J, with 6 bases between the two ends. This CDR3 is 12 amino acids long. DNA of the CDR3: TGTGCCAGCAGTGTGGGGTACAATGAGCAGTTCTTC. Its translation is CASSVGYNEQFF.

Ten or more counts support this clonotype. This chain connects TRBV11-1 to TRBJ2-3, with 9 positions matching TRBD2. The CDR3 is 16 residues long. Looked up from germline, CDR1 is SGHAT and CDR2 is FQDESV (reference sequence). V trimming: 5 bases; J trimming: 0 bases; junction bases outside the gene matches: 6. CDR3 nucleotides: TGTGCCAGCAGCCCGGTCCTAGCGGGGAGCACAGATACGCAGTATTTT. Translating gives CASSPVLAGSTDTQYF.

Many counts were recorded for this clonotype. DNA of the CDR3: TGTGCCAGCAGCTTAGGTGCTAGCGGGGTCACAGATACGCAGTATTTT. Translation gives CASSLGASGVTDTQYF. The chain combines TRBV3-1 with TRBJ2-3; 9 nucleotides align to TRBD2. V shed 5 bases, J shed 2 bases, and the junction held 8 bases outside the gene matches. This CDR3 has 16 residues. Germline CDR1 reads LGHDT; CDR2 reads YNNKEL (reference sequence).

This clonotype was recorded a few times. The chain couples TRBV6-2 or TRBV6-3 to TRBJ2-7; possible D gene TRBD2, 5 bases. V was shortened by 2 bases and J by 9 bases, with 23 bases between the two germline ends. Germline V gene sequence: CDR1 MNHEY, CDR2 SVGEGT. CDR3 length: 16 amino acids. The CDR3 bases are TGTGCCAGCAGTTACACGGGCGGAGGTTATATGACGGTGCAGTACTTC. This encodes CASSYTGGGYMTVQYF.